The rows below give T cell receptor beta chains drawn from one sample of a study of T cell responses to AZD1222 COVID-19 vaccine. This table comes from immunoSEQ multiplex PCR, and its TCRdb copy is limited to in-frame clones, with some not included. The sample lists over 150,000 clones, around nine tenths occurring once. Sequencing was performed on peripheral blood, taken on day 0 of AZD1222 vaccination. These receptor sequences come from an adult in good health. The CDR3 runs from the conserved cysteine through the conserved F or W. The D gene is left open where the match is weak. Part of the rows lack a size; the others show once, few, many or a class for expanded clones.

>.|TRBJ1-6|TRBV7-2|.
TGTGCCAGCAGCTTGGGCGGGGCCCTCCACTTT
CASSLGGALHF
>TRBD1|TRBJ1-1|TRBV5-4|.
TGTGCCAGCAGCTTATGGACAGGGGGAACTGAAGCTTTCTTT
CASSLWTGGTEAFF
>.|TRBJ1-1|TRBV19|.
TGTGCCAGTACCGGATCAGGGATCACTGAAGCTTTCTTT
CASTGSGITEAFF
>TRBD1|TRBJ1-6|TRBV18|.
TGTGCCAGCTCACCTTCCCGGGACAGCAATTCACCCCTCCACTTT
CASSPSRDSNSPLHF
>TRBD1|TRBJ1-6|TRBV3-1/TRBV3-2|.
TGTGCCAGCAGCGCGGGACAGGTTAATTCACCCCTCCACTTT
CASSAGQVNSPLHF
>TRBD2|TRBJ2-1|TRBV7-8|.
TGTGCCAGCAGCCCTAGCGGGGGGGCTTTTAATGAGCAGTTCTTC
CASSPSGGAFNEQFF
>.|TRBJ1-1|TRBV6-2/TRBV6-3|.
TGTGCCAGCAGTTACCGGGACGGCGGTGAAGCTTTCTTT
CASSYRDGGEAFF
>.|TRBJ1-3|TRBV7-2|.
TGTGCCAGCAGCCACGACAGATTCTCTGGAAACACCATATATTTT
CASSHDRFSGNTIYF
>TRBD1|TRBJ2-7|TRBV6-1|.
TGTGCCAGCAGTGTCGGACAGGCCGATTCCTCCTACGAGCAGTACTTC
CASSVGQADSSYEQYF
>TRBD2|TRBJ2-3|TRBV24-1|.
TGTGCCACCAGTGATCCGGGGGGGCCTTCAGATACGCAGTATTTT
CATSDPGGPSDTQYF
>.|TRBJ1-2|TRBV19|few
TGTGCCAGTAGCCACCCCGAGGGACAAAAAAAGGATGGCTACACCTTC
CASSHPEGQKKDGYTF
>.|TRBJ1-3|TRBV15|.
TGTGCCACCAGCAGTTACCAGGTTCCCCGAAACACCATATATTTT
CATSSYQVPRNTIYF
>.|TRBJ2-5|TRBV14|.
TGTGCCAGCAGCCCAAGATTGGGGAAGGGAGAGACCCAGTACTTC
CASSPRLGKGETQYF
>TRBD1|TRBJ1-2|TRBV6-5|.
TGTGCCAGCAGCCAAACAGGGGACTATGGCTACACCTTC
CASSQTGDYGYTF
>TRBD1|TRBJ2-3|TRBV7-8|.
TGTGCCAGCAGCTCGTGGACAGGGGGCAGTGATACGCAGTATTTT
CASSSWTGGSDTQYF
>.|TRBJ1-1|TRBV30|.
TGTGCCTGGAGGTACAGGGTGAACACTGAAGCTTTCTTT
CAWRYRVNTEAFF
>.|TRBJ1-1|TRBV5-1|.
TGCGCCAGCAGCTTGGCCGTCTACACTGAAGCTTTCTTT
CASSLAVYTEAFF
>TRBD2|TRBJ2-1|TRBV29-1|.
TGCAGCGTTGCTGTAGCGGGGGGACCCTACAATGAGCAGTTCTTC
CSVAVAGGPYNEQFF
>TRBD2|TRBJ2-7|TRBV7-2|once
TGTGCCAGCAGCTTCCCCGTAGCGGGGAGCTCCTACGAGCAGTACTTC
CASSFPVAGSSYEQYF
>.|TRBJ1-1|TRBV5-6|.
TGTGCCAGCAGCTTGCGACAGGTCGGTGGCACTGAAGCTTTCTTT
CASSLRQVGGTEAFF
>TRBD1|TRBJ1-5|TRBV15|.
TGTGCCACCAGCTGGGACAGGGGGCATCAGCCCCAACATTTT
CATSWDRGHQPQHF
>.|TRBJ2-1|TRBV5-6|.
TGTGCCAGCAGCTTGCGAAACAGGGCGGACAATGAGCAGTTCTTC
CASSLRNRADNEQFF
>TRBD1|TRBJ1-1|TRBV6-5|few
TGTGCCAGCAGGGACAGGGGTACTGAAGCTTTCTTT
CASRDRGTEAFF
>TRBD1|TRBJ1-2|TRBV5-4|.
TGTGCCAGCAGCTTGGATGGGACTAGAACAGGACAGGGCTATGGCTACACCTTC
CASSLDGTRTGQGYGYTF
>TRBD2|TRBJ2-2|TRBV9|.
TGTGCCAGCAGCGACCTAGCGGGGGGGCGAATCGGGGAGCTGTTTTTT
CASSDLAGGRIGELFF
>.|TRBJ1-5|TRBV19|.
TGTGCCAGTAGTATCCCCCAAAGGACACAGGGCTCTCGGCCCCAGCATTTT
CASSIPQRTQGSRPQHF
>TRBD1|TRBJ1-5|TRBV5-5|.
TGTGCCAGCAGCACCTTCACAGGGGTGGCCAATCAGCCCCAGCATTTT
CASSTFTGVANQPQHF
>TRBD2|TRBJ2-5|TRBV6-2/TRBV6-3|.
TGTGCCAGCAGTTACTCTCTAGCGGGGGGGGAACAAGAGACCCAGTACTTC
CASSYSLAGGEQETQYF
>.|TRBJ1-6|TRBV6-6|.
TGTGCCAGCAGTTCCCCGAATTCACCCCTCCACTTT
CASSSPNSPLHF
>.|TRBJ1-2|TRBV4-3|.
TGCGCCAGCAGCCAGGGAATCGGGACTAACTTCTATGGCTACACCTTC
CASSQGIGTNFYGYTF
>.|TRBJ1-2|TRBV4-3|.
TGCGCCAGCAGCCAATCTATGGGAGGGGTAAACTATGGCTACACCTTC
CASSQSMGGVNYGYTF
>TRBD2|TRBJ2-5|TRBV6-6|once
TGTGCCAGCAGTTACGGCGGGGGGGGACAAGAGACCCAGTACTTC
CASSYGGGGQETQYF
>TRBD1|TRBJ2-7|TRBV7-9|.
TGTGCCAGCAGCGCCCATCGGACAGGGTCCAACGAGCAGTACTTC
CASSAHRTGSNEQYF
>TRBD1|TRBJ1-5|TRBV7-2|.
TGTGCCAGCAGCTACTCCGGGACAGGGGTTAATCAGCCCCAGCATTTT
CASSYSGTGVNQPQHF
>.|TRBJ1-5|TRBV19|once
TGTGCCAGTAAACGTCTAGATCAGCCCCAGCATTTT
CASKRLDQPQHF
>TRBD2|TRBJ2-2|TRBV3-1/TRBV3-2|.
TGTGCCAGCAGCCCTCTCCCGACCGTAGCGGGGGCAATGCTTTTT
CASSPLPTVAGAMLF
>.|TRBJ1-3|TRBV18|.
TGTGCCAGCTCACCGGACCGGGGGGTTTCAGGAAACACCATATATTTT
CASSPDRGVSGNTIYF
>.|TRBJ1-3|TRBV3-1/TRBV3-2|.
TGTGCCAGCAGCCAAGATACCCGCCACTCTGGAAACACCATATATTTT
CASSQDTRHSGNTIYF
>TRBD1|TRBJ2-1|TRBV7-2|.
TGTGCCAGCAGCTCGGACAGGGGGGAGGGCAATGAGCAGTTCTTC
CASSSDRGEGNEQFF
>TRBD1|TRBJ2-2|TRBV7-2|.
TGTGCCAGCAGCTTGGAGCTACCAGGGGGCACGGCCGGGGAGCTGTTTTTT
CASSLELPGGTAGELFF
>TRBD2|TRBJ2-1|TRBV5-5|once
TGTGCCAGCAGCTTGGGGCGGGGGGTTGCAGGGAATGAGCAGTTCTTC
CASSLGRGVAGNEQFF
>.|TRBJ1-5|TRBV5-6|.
TGTGCCAGCAGCGGGAATGGGGCAGCCCAGCATTTT
CASSGNGAAQHF
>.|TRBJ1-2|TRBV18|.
TGTGCCAGCTCACCCGCCACTATAACGGATGGCTACACCTTC
CASSPATITDGYTF
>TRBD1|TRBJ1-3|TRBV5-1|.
TGCGCCAGCAGCATATCGGGACAGACGAATGGAAACACCATATATTTT
CASSISGQTNGNTIYF
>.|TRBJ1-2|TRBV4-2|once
TGTGCCAGCAGCCAAGAGGGCGGAGACAGTTACTATGGCTACACCTTC
CASSQEGGDSYYGYTF
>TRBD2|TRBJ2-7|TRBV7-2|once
TGTGCCAGCAGCTTAGCAGGGAGCGGGGGTCCACTCTCCTACGAGCAGTACTTC
CASSLAGSGGPLSYEQYF
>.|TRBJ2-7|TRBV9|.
TGTGCCAGCAGCGTAGGTGAAGGGGGTTACGAGCAGTACTTC
CASSVGEGGYEQYF
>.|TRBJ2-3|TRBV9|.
TGTGCCAGCAGCGCCGTCACAGATACGCAGTATTTT
CASSAVTDTQYF
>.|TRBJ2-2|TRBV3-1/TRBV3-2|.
TGTGCCAGCAGCCCGGCGGGGTCCTCCACCGGGGAGCTGTTTTTT
CASSPAGSSTGELFF
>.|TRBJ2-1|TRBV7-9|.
TGTGCCAGCAGCTTGGTAGTGAGCGATGAGCAGTTCTTC
CASSLVVSDEQFF
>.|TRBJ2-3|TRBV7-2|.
TGTGCCAGCAGTCTTTTGGGGGCCCTGGATACGCAGTATTTT
CASSLLGALDTQYF
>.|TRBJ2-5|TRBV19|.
TGTGCCAGTAGTATGGGGGTGCTAGCGAGAGAGACCCAGTACTTC
CASSMGVLARETQYF
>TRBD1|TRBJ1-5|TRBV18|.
TGTGCCAGCTCGCAGGAACAGGGGGCGGTTCAGCCCCAGCATTTT
CASSQEQGAVQPQHF